The clone carrying this TCR beta chain was observed at least ten times. Its antigen is undetermined. The sample comes from a study of T-cell reconstitution after alpha-beta-depleted transplantation in children. Findings and limits, study-wide: Among T cells one year after transplant, newly produced cells accounted for most counts and diversity. It was reported that alpha-beta T cells came from several hundred expanded graft clones (about two months after transplant). In some patients, recipient T cells and intrathymic progenitors surviving conditioning explained high day-60 diversity.

The TCRbeta library was prepared with unique molecular identifiers. TCRdb re-called the PCR reads through MiXCR, storing one row per CDR3 protein. The table shows approximately 98,000 distinct CDR3 sequences, with approximately 6% occurring only once. This sequence originates from a male patient between 2 and 15 years old who had a stem cell transplant for acute lymphoblastic leukemia, so the T cells may come from the graft donor. Material: PBMCs, mostly from graft donor cells, obtained 360 days after TCRalphabeta/CD19-depleted stem cell transplant.

The CDR3 loop reads CASSENPPDTQYF. CDR3 in DNA: TGTGCCAGCAGTGAAAACCCCCCAGATACGCAGTATTTT. The V call is TRBV25-1, the J call TRBJ2-3; D remains ambiguous. With 2 bases removed from V and 4 bases from J, the gap between germline ends came to 7 bases. The germline V gene encodes CDR1 MGHDK and CDR2 SYGVNS. The CDR3 spans 13 residues.